The 29 T cell receptor beta chains below were found in one sample sequenced in a study of shared clonotypes between healthy human individuals. Here immunoSEQ multiplex PCR was the method, and the copy in TCRdb shows in-frame clones only, minus some. The table lists about 2.3 million clones, about 92% of them singletons. Sequencing was done on a sample of naive CD4+ T cells from PBMCs. Subset specified: CD45RA+ positively selected. Every receptor here comes from a young man in good health. Some clones in this sample may be carry-over from other donors' samples.

V is TRBV5-1 and J is TRBJ2-5; D might be TRBD1 (5 bases). The CDR3 length is 13 residues. With 3 bases removed from V and 2 bases from J, the gap between germline ends came to 8 bases. The V gene's germline CDR1 is SGHRS and CDR2 YFSETQ. The CDR3, as DNA: TGCGCCAGCAGCTCACAGGTACAAGAGACCCAGTACTTC. It is translated as CASSSQVQETQYF.

DNA of the CDR3: TGTGCCAGCAGTTTCGGGGCTACTACTGGAAACACCATATATTTT. Translated, it gives CASSFGATTGNTIYF. V usage is TRBV28 and J usage is TRBJ1-3; tentatively, D is TRBD1 (5 bases). The CDR3 loop spans 15 amino acids. Trimming removed 3 bases at V and 2 bases at J, with 11 bases between. Per germline, CDR1 MDHEN and CDR2 SYDVKM. Together with reference TRBV28 and TRBJ1-3, the CDR3 gives the full variable domain: DVKVTQSSRYLVKRTGEKVFLECVQDMDHENMFWYRQDPGLGLRLIYFSYDVKMKEKGDIPEGYSVSREKKERFSLILESASTNQTSMYLCASSFGATTGNTIYFGEGSWLTVV.

This clone was recorded a few times. The V call is TRBV2, the J call TRBJ1-5; D may be TRBD1 (5 bases). In germline, CDR1 is SNHLY, CDR2 FYNNEI. This CDR3 has 12 residues. The germline V and J ends were trimmed by 6 bases and 4 bases, with 7 bases remaining between them. The CDR3 spells CASSRDNQPQHF. CDR3 DNA sequence: TGTGCCAGCAGCAGGGATAATCAGCCCCAGCATTTT.

The genes are TRBV7-2 and TRBJ2-7, with D tentatively TRBD2 (5 bases). This CDR3 comprises 14 residues. With 1 base removed from V and 6 bases from J, the gap between germline ends came to 13 bases. Looked up from germline, CDR1 is SGHTA and CDR2 is FQGNSA. The CDR3 nucleotides read TGTGCCAGCAGCTTAGTTTTACTACGGGGCGAGCAGTACTTC. Residues: CASSLVLLRGEQYF.

The J gene is TRBJ1-3, the V gene TRBV9; D unresolved. This CDR3 has 16 residues. The germline V gene encodes CDR1 SGDLS and CDR2 YYNGEE. V was trimmed by 0 bases and J by 0 bases, leaving 10 bases between them. The chain's CDR3 is CASSVAQLNSGNTIYF. The CDR3 region has the DNA TGTGCCAGCAGCGTAGCTCAACTGAACTCTGGAAACACCATATATTTT.

V is TRBV29-1 and J is TRBJ1-3, with 12 bases that match TRBD1. The V segment lost 7 bases and the J segment 3 bases; nucleotides outside the gene matches: 4. Germline lookup yields CDR1 SQVTM and CDR2 ANQGSEA. The CDR3 is 14 amino acids. CDR3 nucleotide sequence: TGCAGCGCCGGGGACAGGGGGCATGGAAACACCATATATTTT. It is translated as CSAGDRGHGNTIYF.

The V gene is TRBV28, the J gene TRBJ1-1; the D gene is possibly TRBD1 (5 bases). This CDR3 contains 15 residues. CDR1 is MDHEN, CDR2 SYDVKM, per germline. V was clipped by 4 bases and J by 4 bases, with 16 bases between them. This CDR3 is CASSWGEGRGTEAFF. CDR3 in DNA: TGTGCCAGCAGTTGGGGCGAAGGGCGCGGCACTGAAGCTTTCTTT.

The chain joins TRBV28 to TRBJ2-2; the D gene is possibly TRBD1 (6 bases). Per the germline V gene, CDR1 is MDHEN and CDR2 is SYDVKM. V gave up 4 bases and J gave up 4 bases, with 16 bases separating them. CDR3 length: 16 amino acids. CDR3 in amino acids: CASSSYPDRPTGELFF. In DNA form, the CDR3 reads TGTGCCAGCAGTTCATACCCGGACAGACCCACCGGGGAGCTGTTTTTT.

The genes are TRBV6-1 and TRBJ1-1, with D possibly matching TRBD1 (5 bases). Between the trimmed V and J ends, which lost 6 bases and 11 bases, there was a span of 19 bases. The CDR3 extends over 13 amino acids. CDR1 and CDR2 from the germline V gene are MNHNS and SASEGT. The CDR3 sequence is CASSREGSEEAFF. CDR3 nucleotide sequence: TGTGCCAGCAGCCGCGAGGGGAGTGAAGAGGCTTTCTTT.

This chain uses TRBV5-4 with TRBJ2-5, with 12 nucleotides matching TRBD2. Germline V gives CDR1 SGHNT, CDR2 YYREEE (reference sequence). The CDR3 spans 16 residues. V lost 5 bases to trimming and J lost 7 bases; unmatched junction nucleotides: 12. The CDR3 DNA reads as TGTGCCAGCAGGCCACTAGCGGGAGGCCCTGGGGCGACCCAGTACTTC. Its translation: CASRPLAGGPGATQYF.

The rearrangement uses TRBV4-2 and TRBJ2-5, with D unclear. The CDR3 is 14 residues long. The germline V gene has CDR1 LGHNA and CDR2 YNFKEQ. Deletions cut 2 bases from V and 4 bases from J, with 11 bases between. The DNA of the CDR3 is TGTGCCAGCAGCCAAAAAACGGCCCCAGAGACCCAGTACTTC. This sequence encodes CASSQKTAPETQYF.

This rearrangement joins TRBV6-5 to TRBJ2-7; no firm D call. V gave up 0 bases and J gave up 0 bases, with 9 bases separating them. The CDR3 has 15 amino acids. Germline CDR1 and CDR2: MNHEY and SVGAGI. The chain's CDR3 is CASSYSWQVSYEQYF. The CDR3 region has the DNA TGTGCCAGCAGTTACTCGTGGCAGGTCTCCTACGAGCAGTACTTC.

This clone appeared a single time. Other DNA sequences in this sample translate to the same CDR3. V gene TRBV7-2 combines with J gene TRBJ2-3; weak D call: TRBD2 (6 bases). Germline CDR1 is SGHTA and CDR2 is FQGNSA. V shed 0 bases and J shed 2 bases, with 6 bases lying between them. This CDR3 is 14 amino acids long. CDR3 protein: CASSLARDTDTQYF. DNA for the CDR3: TGTGCCAGCAGCTTAGCGCGGGACACAGATACGCAGTATTTT.

V gene TRBV4-2 combines with J gene TRBJ2-6; D uncertain. V gave up 1 base and J gave up 0 bases, with 16 bases separating them. The CDR3 loop spans 19 amino acids. Germline lookup yields CDR1 LGHNA and CDR2 YNFKEQ. CDR3 amino acids: CASSQAFAGSYSGANVLTF. CDR3 sequence (DNA): TGTGCCAGCAGCCAAGCCTTCGCTGGGTCCTACTCTGGGGCCAACGTCCTGACTTTC.

This clone was seen more than once but under ten times. This chain joins TRBV5-4 and TRBJ2-1; 9 nucleotides line up with TRBD2. Looked up from germline, CDR1 is SGHNT and CDR2 is YYREEE (reference sequence). The CDR3 covers 16 residues. The junction had 6 bases not matched to a gene; V was cut back by 1 base and J by 4 bases. The CDR3 reads CASSLMPGLAYNEQFF. CDR3 DNA: TGTGCCAGCAGCTTGATGCCGGGACTAGCTTACAATGAGCAGTTCTTC.

The rearrangement uses TRBV9 and TRBJ2-5, with a possible D match to TRBD1 (6 bases). V lost 4 bases, J lost 5 bases, and 18 bases lay in between. Germline V gene data show CDR1 as SGDLS and CDR2 as YYNGEE. The CDR3 sequence is 15 residues long. DNA for the CDR3: TGTGCCAGCAGCATACGAGGGGGAGTTTGGGAGACCCAGTACTTC. Translating it yields CASSIRGGVWETQYF.

This clone was picked up one time. The chain combines TRBV7-3 with TRBJ1-1, with D hard to call. The CDR3 totals 12 residues. Germline V gene sequence: CDR1 SGHTA, CDR2 FQGTGA. Trimming removed 5 bases from V and 1 base from J, with 5 bases in between. CDR3 nucleotides: TGTGCCAGCAGCGCCTCGAACACTGAAGCTTTCTTT. Its protein product is CASSASNTEAFF.

This chain joins TRBV5-1 and TRBJ2-5; 11 bases are a match to TRBD2. J gave up 4 bases and V 4 bases, and 15 bases lay outside the gene matches. In germline, CDR1 is SGHRS, CDR2 YFSETQ. The CDR3 extends over 18 amino acids. Written as DNA, the CDR3 is TGCGCCAGCAGCCCCAGATTTAGACTAGCGGGAACGGGAGAGACCCAGTACTTC. As protein: CASSPRFRLAGTGETQYF.

The V gene is TRBV9, the J gene TRBJ2-6, with D tentatively TRBD1 or TRBD2 (5 bases each). CDR3 size: 17 residues. Per germline, CDR1 SGDLS and CDR2 YYNGEE. V dropped 3 bases and J dropped 2 bases, with 15 bases sitting between them. The CDR3 protein is CASSGLHGGTGANVLTF. The CDR3 DNA reads as TGTGCCAGCAGCGGGCTTCATGGGGGAACTGGGGCCAACGTCCTGACTTTC.

Worth noting for this clone: Other DNA sequences within the sample encode an identical CDR3. This chain uses TRBV5-5 with TRBJ1-1; 7 nucleotides agree with TRBD1. Germline values: CDR1 SGHKS, CDR2 YYEKEE (reference sequence). With V trimmed by 0 bases and J by 5 bases, 4 bases remained unmatched. CDR3 size: 14 residues. CDR3 DNA: TGTGCCAGCAGCTTGGCGGCAGGGGGGACTGAAGCTTTCTTT. Translated: CASSLAAGGTEAFF.

On this clone: This CDR3 is also generated by other DNA sequences in the sample. The gene calls are TRBV5-4 and TRBJ2-3; D is possibly TRBD1 or TRBD2 (6 bases each). V lost 3 bases to trimming and J lost 2 bases, with 13 bases between them. The germline CDR1 and CDR2 sequences are SGHNT and YYREEE (reference sequence). CDR3 length equals 15 residues. CDR3 residues: CASSSSGGPTDTQYF. DNA for the CDR3: TGTGCCAGCAGCTCGTCTGGGGGGCCCACAGATACGCAGTATTTT.

The chain couples TRBV2 to TRBJ1-2; no firm D call. The CDR3 sequence is 13 residues long. Trimming pared 3 bases from V and 4 bases from J, leaving 9 bases between. CDR1 SNHLY and CDR2 FYNNEI come from the germline V gene. CDR3 DNA: TGTGCCAGCAGTGATAGCCCGGGCTATGGCTACACCTTC. Translating it yields CASSDSPGYGYTF.

The genes are TRBV7-2 and TRBJ2-5; TRBD2 agrees at 7 bases. Germline V gives CDR1 SGHTA, CDR2 FQGNSA. This CDR3 contains 13 residues. V gave up 4 bases and J gave up 5 bases; unmatched junction bases: 4. Here the CDR3 reads CASSSGGRETQYF. In nucleotides, the CDR3 is TGTGCCAGCAGCTCCGGGGGGAGGGAGACCCAGTACTTC.

V gene TRBV28 combines with J gene TRBJ1-3; tentative D call: TRBD1 (5 bases). Germline-derived CDR1 and CDR2 are MDHEN and SYDVKM. The ends were cut back, 5 bases at V and 0 bases at J, with 11 bases in the middle. The CDR3 is 15 amino acids. CDR3 sequence reads: CASSETGTSGNTIYF. CDR3 nucleotide sequence: TGTGCCAGCAGTGAGACGGGGACCTCTGGAAACACCATATATTTT.

As concerns this clone: The identical CDR3 is also encoded by other nucleotide sequences in the sample. The chain links TRBV10-3 to TRBJ1-5; D might be TRBD1 (5 bases). Trimming left V 0 bases short and J 3 bases short, with 9 bases between. CDR3 length: 15 amino acids. Germline lookup yields CDR1 ENHRY and CDR2 SYGVKD. CDR3 coding DNA: TGTGCCATCAGTGAGTCGAGGGGAGACAATCAGCCCCAGCATTTT. Protein product: CAISESRGDNQPQHF.

The chain has TRBV6-6 and TRBJ2-3, with D unclear. V lost 5 bases to trimming and J lost 4 bases, with 4 bases between them. CDR3 length equals 11 residues. Germline V gene lookup returns CDR1 MNHNY and CDR2 SVGAGI (reference sequence). CDR3 sequence reads: CASSRSDTQYF. CDR3 DNA: TGTGCCAGCAGTAGGTCAGATACGCAGTATTTT.

This clone is a singleton in its sample. The chain couples TRBV6-6 to TRBJ1-1; 11 bases fit TRBD1. With 0 bases clipped from V and 3 bases from J, the junction kept 0 bases outside the gene matches. Per germline, CDR1 MNHNY and CDR2 SVGAGI (reference sequence). The CDR3 is 15 amino acids. The CDR3 here is CASSYSDRGHTEAFF. As DNA, the CDR3 is TGTGCCAGCAGTTACTCGGACAGGGGGCACACTGAAGCTTTCTTT.

The rearrangement links TRBV14 to TRBJ2-5; no reliable D call. CDR1 is SGHDN, CDR2 FVKESK, per germline. The CDR3 runs 17 residues. The V gene lost 1 base and the J gene lost 1 base, with 16 bases spanning the gap. CDR3 nucleotides: TGTGCCAGCAGCCAAGCGAATGGGATTTGGGGCCAAGAGACCCAGTACTTC. Its protein product is CASSQANGIWGQETQYF.

This clone showed up just once. The chain has TRBV28 and TRBJ2-7; 8 nucleotides match TRBD1. The CDR3 has 15 residues. The V gene's germline CDR1 is MDHEN and CDR2 SYDVKM. V shed 4 bases, J shed 6 bases, and the junction held 11 bases outside the gene matches. The CDR3 loop reads CASSWGGQGAPEQYF. Written as DNA, the CDR3 is TGTGCCAGCAGTTGGGGTGGTCAGGGGGCGCCCGAGCAGTACTTC.